The present T cell receptor beta chain was sequenced within a study of shared clonotypes between healthy human individuals. Overall study: The cohort had two women and three men, ages 18 to 49. Whole-study results and caveats: Only blood was sampled; tissue repertoires likely differ. For naive CD4 cells, approximately 4.7% of clonotypes were shared across a handful of donors.

Sequencing was performed with immunoSEQ multiplex PCR; in TCRdb, only in-frame clones are kept and a portion is missing. The sample contains about 2,100,000 clones, approximately 94% of which appear only once. CD8 cells regarded as naive lacked CD45RO, were positively chosen for CCR7, and omitted terminally differentiated effector memory CD45RA+ cells. Comment on this clone: Its antigen is unknown.

The receptor's source is a man between 18 and 35 years old in good health. Some clones in this sample may be carry-over from other donors' samples. The sequenced material came from naive CD8+ T cells from PBMCs.

This CDR3 is CASSEGLAGGRYEQYF. In DNA, the CDR3 is TGTGCCAGCAGTGAGGGACTAGCGGGAGGAAGGTACGAGCAGTACTTC. V and J are TRBV2 and TRBJ2-7, with 15 bases aligning to TRBD2. The germline CDR1 and CDR2 sequences are SNHLY and FYNNEI. V shed 3 bases and J 4 bases; nucleotides not matched to a gene: 4. The CDR3 has 16 amino acids.